The clone carrying this T cell receptor beta chain has a handful of counts. Its matching antigen is unknown. CDR1 is LNHDA, CDR2 SQIVND, per germline (reference sequence). The V end lost 2 bases, the J end lost 7 bases, and 18 bases lay between the germline ends. The CDR3 has 16 residues. Patients with chemo-refractory metastatic non-small-cell lung cancer received focal radiation plus CTLA-4 blockade with ipilimumab. The data were obtained in a study of radiotherapy plus CTLA-4 blockade in lung cancer. Overall study: Objective responses were observed in less than 20% of patients, and disease control was achieved by roughly 29%.

The repertoire was sequenced with immunoSEQ multiplex PCR; TCRdb's copy has only in-frame clones and lacks some. The sample includes 50,000 to 85,000 clones, about 85% of them seen just once. General study results and limits: Dynamics of early blood T cell clones, together with interferon-beta, were reportedly the best predictors of response. Expansion in blood of tumor-derived TCR clones was seen after radiotherapy plus ipilimumab.

Sample: peripheral blood, taken from a patient treated with radiotherapy plus ipilimumab. V gene TRBV19 combines with J gene TRBJ1-5; TRBD1 might be the D (6 bases). The TCR comes from a human donor with non-small cell lung cancer who had a partial response to radiotherapy plus ipilimumab. This chain's CDR3 is CASSITAGAVMQPQHF. The CDR3 bases are TGTGCCAGTAGTATAACGGCAGGGGCGGTCATGCAGCCCCAGCATTTT.